These 14 T cell receptor beta chains were all obtained from the same sample, sequenced in a study of regulatory T cells in long-lasting Graves disease. Stated time point: persistent/refractory GD, antithyroid drugs over 5 years with positive TRAb. Generation of the TCR library employed RNA extracted from PBMCs. Combining iRepertoire HTBI primers with Arm-PCR of CDR3 regions, the authors built TCR beta libraries. Via MiXCR, TCRdb re-called the multiplex PCR reads, giving one row per CDR3 protein. The sample lists around 510,000 distinct CDR3 sequences, less than 25% seen once, with under 9% in the top ten. Sequenced here: peripheral blood mononuclear cells (PBMCs), sampled when the disease was refractory, from a patient treated with antithyroid drugs. The source of these receptors is a female donor with Graves disease.

This clonotype was counted ten times or more. The chain links TRBV28 to TRBJ2-5, with TRBD1 identical over 10 bases. Germline V lookup: CDR1 MDHEN, CDR2 SYDVKM. Trimming at V came to 8 bases and at J to 5 bases, leaving 5 bases not matched to a gene. The CDR3 has 13 amino acids. CDR3 loop: CASSDRGLETQYF. The CDR3 DNA reads as TGTGCCAGCTCCGACAGGGGGCTCGAGACCCAGTACTTC.

This clonotype showed up just a few times. The chain couples TRBV6-1 to TRBJ2-5; 10 bases align to TRBD2. The V and J ends lost 4 bases and 5 bases, in that order; junction bases with no gene match: 4. There are 14 residues in the CDR3. Germline CDR1 is MNHNS and CDR2 is SASEGT. CDR3 sequence: CASSGTSGRETQYF. The DNA of the CDR3 is TGTGCCAGCAGTGGGACTAGCGGCAGGGAGACCCAGTACTTC.

This clonotype was recorded many times. V is TRBV7-2 and J is TRBJ2-2; D not certain. V lost 2 bases, J lost 8 bases, and 15 bases lay in between. The CDR3 is made up of 15 amino acids. Germline V gives CDR1 SGHTA, CDR2 FQGNSA. The CDR3 loop reads CASSLIGLARGELFF. For the CDR3, the DNA is TGTGCCAGCAGCTTAATAGGATTGGCAAGGGGGGAGCTGTTTTTT.

Only a few counts were recorded for this clonotype. The V and J genes are TRBV27 and TRBJ1-5; TRBD1 agrees at 8 bases. CDR3 length: 16 residues. Looked up from germline, CDR1 is MNHEY and CDR2 is SMNVEV (reference sequence). The V and J ends lost 2 bases and 2 bases, in that order; junction bases with no gene match: 5. CDR3 residues: CASSLGQGGGNQPQHF. The DNA of the CDR3 is TGTGCCAGCAGTTTAGGACAGGGAGGAGGCAATCAGCCCCAGCATTTT.

This clonotype was recorded many times. This chain uses TRBV20-1 with TRBJ2-7, with TRBD1 matching over 9 bases. The CDR3 is 14 residues long. The ends lost 2 bases at V and 5 bases at J; junction bases unmatched: 7. Germline V gene lookup returns CDR1 DFQATT and CDR2 SNEGSKA (reference sequence). The CDR3: CSARLDRGRNEQYF. The DNA for the CDR3 is TGCAGTGCTAGACTAGACAGGGGGAGAAACGAGCAGTACTTC.

This clonotype was found a few times. The chain employs TRBV6-1 and TRBJ2-7; 7 bases line up with TRBD2. V lost 7 bases to trimming and J lost 0 bases; unmatched junction nucleotides: 3. Germline V gives CDR1 MNHNS, CDR2 SASEGT. The CDR3 covers 13 residues. The CDR3 here is CASKAGASYEQYF. DNA for the CDR3: TGTGCCAGCAAGGCGGGAGCCTCCTACGAGCAGTACTTC.

This clonotype was picked up a small number of times. The chain joins TRBV6-1 to TRBJ1-1; maybe TRBD1 (6 bases). Germline CDR1 MNHNS, CDR2 SASEGT. V was clipped by 5 bases and J by 5 bases, with 21 bases between them. This CDR3 is 16 amino acids long. In DNA, the CDR3 is TGTGCCAGCAGTACCCGGGAACAGGGTGGGGGAACTGAAGCTTTCTTT. As protein: CASSTREQGGGTEAFF.

This clonotype was detected ten times or more. The chain combines TRBV20-1 with TRBJ2-5; TRBD1 aligns across 7 bases. V was pared by 5 bases and J by 4 bases, with 4 bases of the junction left unmatched. The CDR3 length is 12 residues. Germline CDR1 DFQATT, CDR2 SNEGSKA (reference sequence). The CDR3 loop is CSADRETETQYF. For the CDR3, the DNA is TGCAGTGCTGACAGGGAGACAGAGACCCAGTACTTC.

This clonotype was counted between two and nine times. The V and J genes are TRBV6-1 and TRBJ1-5, with 7 bases fitting TRBD1. The CDR3 sequence is 14 residues long. V gave up 6 bases and J gave up 4 bases; unmatched junction bases: 6. The germline CDR1 and CDR2 sequences are MNHNS and SASEGT. CDR3 DNA sequence: TGTGCCAGCAGCAGCGGGACAGTTAATCAGCCCCAGCATTTT. Residues: CASSSGTVNQPQHF.

This clonotype turned up a few times. The chain recombines TRBV27 with TRBJ2-7; 11 positions match TRBD2. CDR1 is MNHEY, CDR2 SMNVEV, per germline (reference sequence). The CDR3 sequence is 15 residues long. The ends lost 5 bases at V and 6 bases at J; junction bases unmatched: 9. The CDR3 protein is CASSPTLAGGGEQYF. Here the CDR3 DNA reads TGTGCCAGCAGTCCGACTCTAGCGGGAGGTGGCGAGCAGTACTTC.

This clonotype was picked up a small number of times. This chain joins TRBV14 and TRBJ2-7, with D perhaps matching TRBD1 or TRBD2 (5 bases each). The CDR3 extends over 15 amino acids. Germline assignment: CDR1 SGHDN and CDR2 FVKESK. The V gene lost 9 bases and the J gene lost 3 bases, with 21 bases spanning the gap. CDR3 DNA: TGTGCCAGTAGCGCCCCGGGTGGGGCCATCTACGAGCAGTACTTC. Translating gives CASSAPGGAIYEQYF.

Many counts were recorded for this clonotype. This chain joins TRBV28 and TRBJ2-7; D possibly uses TRBD1 or TRBD2 (5 bases each). V was trimmed by 5 bases and J by 1 base, leaving 12 bases between them. The CDR3 is made up of 14 amino acids. Germline V gives CDR1 MDHEN, CDR2 SYDVKM. CDR3 region: CASSPMGVSYEQYF. CDR3 coding DNA: TGTGCCAGCAGTCCCATGGGGGTTTCCTACGAGCAGTACTTC.

This clonotype was recorded at least ten times. The J gene is TRBJ2-7, the V gene TRBV20-1, with 7 bases lining up with TRBD1. Germline CDR1 is DFQATT and CDR2 is SNEGSKA (reference sequence). Unmatched junction bases numbered 11, after V lost 7 bases and J lost 5 bases. The CDR3 runs to 13 residues. The CDR3 region is CSEERQGAHEQYF. CDR3 nucleotides: TGCAGTGAGGAAAGACAGGGCGCCCACGAGCAGTACTTC.

The chain has TRBV18 and TRBJ1-4, with a possible D match to TRBD1 (5 bases). There are 16 residues in the CDR3. Germline CDR1 reads KGHSH; CDR2 reads LQKENI. Trimming stripped 5 bases from V and 6 bases from J, with 19 bases between. Here the CDR3 DNA reads TGTGCCAGCTCATCCCGGGACTTCCAATCATATGAAAAACTGTTTTTT. Its translation is CASSSRDFQSYEKLFF.